The text below deals with one T cell receptor (beta chain). This receptor's antigen is unknown. No qualities accompany the bases; no much larger clone lies one base away. This entry belongs to a study of cytomegalovirus exposure and HLA in healthy donors (TCRdb year 2017). Study-level background: In an earlier analysis of roughly 590 of the donors, around 290 Gb of sequence data and about 110 million unique TCR beta sequences from about 190 million T cells were reported. An early release covering roughly 580 HLA-typed donors comprised around 300 gigabases of sequencing data and tens of millions of unique TCR sequences. An earlier analysis of approximately 630 of the donors applied high-throughput TCR beta sequencing to assess whether each TCR beta V gene segment acted as functional or pseudogenic. Class I and class II HLA loci were covered by the typing at four-digit resolution. A later analysis re-analyzed previously published TCR beta repertoires from roughly 630 donors and added high-resolution HLA genotyping to study TCR occurrence patterns. In the later analysis, no new phenotypic data were used to find candidate immune exposures; instead, reliance was placed on TCR beta sequences and their occurrence across donors. In addition to the first cohort of about 650 subjects, a separate validation cohort of 130 or so different subjects was used. Across some 400 genotyped donors of the cohort, an average of roughly 250,000 unique TCR beta nucleotide sequences per donor were sequenced, and around 20% of those sequences were non-productive. The genetic ancestry cluster associated with self-reported Caucasian donors included 70% to 85% of the roughly 380 genotyped donors. To predict cytomegalovirus infection status, the study combined high-throughput TCR immunosequencing, statistical association of individual TCRs with disease status, and machine learning. The aim of the study was to test whether cataloging public T cell receptors could identify signatures of past pathogen exposure. Alongside the repertoire data, information on donor age, sex, ethnicity and CMV serostatus was compiled. A later genetic analysis used genome-wide SNP genotypes for about 55% of the 666 donors, treating that subset as a discovery cohort. A few DR-DQ haplotypes were treated as single units for association and clustering because of strong linkage in the cohort. Typing coverage differed by locus: A, B, C, DRB1 and DQB1 were typed in roughly 620-630 donors, DQA1 in roughly 510, DPA1 in around 580, and DPB1 in just under 490. All discovery cohort repertoires had been generated using a single sequencing platform. The study used immunosequencing to profile the T cell repertoires of some 600 subjects and linked those repertoires to cytomegalovirus serostatus.

V is clipped by 3 bases and J by 7 bases, and the sequence between their germline boundaries is 19 bases long. CDR1 and CDR2 were assigned from the germline V gene as MDHEN and SYDVKM. From cysteine to phenylalanine, the CDR3 is 17 amino acids long. Left in the record is the CDR3 DNA by itself, 51 bases read in frame from the first base. The cohort comprised several hundred healthy bone marrow donors. At the time of sampling, all cohort members were nominally healthy, though unrecorded immune exposures were likely present. The donor tested CMV seropositive and was one of the 289 seropositive cohort members. Each donor provided a peripheral blood sample, and peripheral blood mononuclear cells were used for TCR beta sequencing. The Qiagen DNeasy Blood Extraction Kit was used to extract genomic DNA from the blood cell samples. Summary of the overall study and its limitations: In vitro tests confirmed that three of the cytomegalovirus-associated TCR beta chains recognize cytomegalovirus antigens. CMV serostatus was the only immune exposure information available for the cohort. The classifier was reported to diagnose cytomegalovirus status with high specificity and sensitivity in both the original and validation cohorts. Because HLA typing was missing for some donors at each locus, association tests included only the typed subset. Linkage disequilibrium might explain the correlated functional status among segregating V segments, but an unknown experimental factor could not be ruled out. The 87-base-pair reads could not distinguish some IMGT-functional V segments, including TRBV6-2 and TRBV6-3, so those segments were excluded. According to a later analysis, parvovirus B19, influenza, CMV and Epstein-Barr virus appeared linked to several top co-occurrence clusters. The earlier analysis of 587 of the donors excluded some 15 rarely observed V segments, including chromosome 9 orphons, because counts were too low. When HLA alleles, especially DR and DQ, strongly co-occurred, TCR associations were difficult to assign to individual alleles. In a later analysis, the rate of TCR association differed among HLA loci, with DRB1 alleles having the most associated TCRs and HLA-C alleles having the fewest. In a later analysis, about 16,000 TCR beta sequences were associated with specific HLA alleles at a false discovery rate of 0.05. A group of highly shared sequence variants was considered likely to be a technical artifact of the sequencing pipeline. A further reported finding was that TCR beta sequences accurately predicted the HLA-A and HLA-B alleles for most subjects in the first cohort. A later genetic analysis reported fewer N-insertions in productive TCRs among donors in an Asian-associated ancestry cluster than the roughly 700-donor mean. A total of 150 to 200 TCR beta chains were listed by the study as associated with cytomegalovirus. While some public TCRs were present in many individuals, most TCR sequences turned up only very rarely across donors. Most CMV-associated TCR beta chains appeared to be HLA-restricted in a later analysis, and the HLA associations seemed to be driven largely by CMV exposure. V-gene and J-gene trimming of TCR beta chains was associated with a missense DCLRE1C variant in a later genetic analysis, and the association was replicated in an independent cohort. An earlier analysis of around 500 of the donors showed that most TCR beta V segments appeared in productive rearrangements either about 90% or about 30% of the time, which broadly matched IMGT annotations. The presence/absence analyses assumed that sequencing depth was roughly uniform across donors, and that assumption may not be true. It was suggested by the authors that the approach could potentially be generalized to other disease states and immunological phenotypes. Compared with equally common non-associated chains, HLA-associated TCR beta chains in a later analysis were more clonally expanded and had lower generation probabilities. Only TCR beta chains were sequenced in this cohort, and the absence of alpha or paired-chain data limited detectable features.

Library preparation employed the immunoSEQ multiplex PCR assay. For the multiplex PCR, a mixture combining 60 forward primers for TCR Vbeta segments and 13 reverse primers for TCR Jbeta segments was used. Amplification of the CDR3 region of rearranged TCR beta genes was performed with a multiplex PCR assay on genomic DNA. On the Illumina HiSeq System, the amplified TCR beta libraries were sequenced as 87-base-pair reads. Regarding the original processing steps: In a later analysis, 77 million or so unique TCR beta chains were counted across the 650 to 700 repertoires, and roughly 9.9 million of these chains were shared by at least two donors. Raw reads were error-corrected and collapsed into unique sequences with a nearest-neighbor algorithm that merged closely related sequences to remove PCR and sequencing errors. To assign V, D and J gene segments, CDR3 sequences were aligned to IMGT reference sequences. For a sequence to be retained, a match of at least six nucleotides was required to both a V gene segment and a J gene segment. A rearrangement counted as productive if the CDR3 had no stop codons and remained in frame with V and J, and every other rearrangement counted as non-productive. CDR3 was defined according to IMGT convention as the region running from the second conserved V-encoded cysteine to the conserved J-encoded phenylalanine. Sequences without an unambiguous match to a single V gene segment were excluded from the earlier analysis of several hundred of the donors. An earlier analysis of approximately 590 of the donors called V segments functional above 56.7% productive rearrangements and segregating when the between-donor standard deviation exceeded 5%. A statistical classification framework was built to diagnose cytomegalovirus status from the catalog of TCR beta chain sequences. V and J gene assignment, in a later analysis, came from comparing TCR nucleotide sequences with IMGT/GENE-DB human TR gene sequences. The TCRdist pipeline was used in a later analysis to assign CDR3 sequences and most-parsimonious VDJ recombination scenarios. In a later analysis, every TCR beta chain was defined by the combination of its CDR3 amino acid sequence and its V-gene family, and reads without a unique V-gene family were dropped. In a later analysis, 550 to 650 highly shared, low-generation-probability nucleotide sequences were removed to address suspected cross-contamination and a sequencing artifact. For each public chain, a later analysis derived a clonal expansion index from normalized ranks of inferred template counts within each repertoire. In a later analysis, generation probabilities were computed using a VDJ recombination model fitted to out-of-frame rearrangements, and the results were checked against IGoR. In a later analysis, hypergeometric tests were used to score TCR-TCR, TCR-HLA and TCR-CMV co-occurrence, with a repertoire-size bias correction applied to TCR pairs. A later analysis estimated false discovery rates by permuting HLA or CMV assignments 20 times. In a later analysis, co-occurring TCRs were grouped with DBSCAN, and TCRdist sequence similarity was added when clustering was performed within HLA-allele-positive subsets. Repertoires with fewer than 30,000 or more than 120,000 public chains, plus five repertoires with anomalous nucleotide sharing, were excluded from co-occurrence clustering. Drawn from immuneACCESS, this table holds only the in-frame rearrangements with V and J called that TCRdb kept. Clones are partly lost; checked studies trace under half to an unresolved V gene and leave the rest unexplained. The V and J calls and the clone size are those of that table, but D and trimming were determined from the DNA. The sample table shows 150,000 to 200,000 clones, and roughly 79% are seen once. The ten largest account for 0.85% to 1% of the sample.

The chain is encoded by TRBV28 joined to TRBJ1-6, with the D gene call left open. This clonotype was obtained from a woman aged 45 to 65 in good health and CMV-seropositive. Source material: PBMCs. The nucleotide sequence is TGTGCCAGCAGTTTGTCGAGATCGGGTATTTGGAATTCACCCCTCCACTTT. Its product reads: CASSLSRSGIWNSPLHF.